Listed here are 7 T cell receptor beta chains from one sample, sequenced in a study of long-term antiretroviral therapy in people with HIV. Survey-level immunoSEQ v3.0 assays were run. Using immunoSEQ multiplex PCR, the repertoire was profiled, and TCRdb retains in-frame clones only, with some absent. The data contain about 22,000 clones, 79% of them singletons. Sequenced material: unsorted PBMCs, taken 4.1 years after starting antiretroviral therapy. The receptor set was obtained from a middle-aged woman with HIV.

The rearrangement uses TRBV29-1 and TRBJ2-1; D is possibly TRBD2 (5 bases). CDR3 length: 14 residues. In germline, CDR1 is SQVTM, CDR2 ANQGSEA. Deletions cut 0 bases from V and 0 bases from J, with 6 bases between. CDR3 DNA: TGCAGCGTTGAAGAAGGACTCTCCTACAATGAGCAGTTCTTC. Residues: CSVEEGLSYNEQFF.

The table lists this clone with a few counts. The chain joins TRBV10-3 to TRBJ2-7; D is unresolved. V lost 0 bases to trimming and J lost 3 bases, with 9 bases between them. The CDR3 covers 14 residues. The germline V gene encodes CDR1 ENHRY and CDR2 SYGVKD. CDR3 DNA: TGTGCCATCAGTGAGTCTAGTTCGGGCTACGAGCAGTACTTC. Its translation: CAISESSSGYEQYF.

The CDR3 DNA reads as TGTGCCAGCACCCAGGAACTAGCGGGATCTGGCTCCTACAATGAGCAGTTCTTC. Its translation is CASTQELAGSGSYNEQFF. The chain recombines TRBV11-1 with TRBJ2-1, with 10 bases that match TRBD2. The V gene's germline CDR1 is SGHAT and CDR2 FQDESV (reference sequence). The CDR3 is 18 amino acids. Unmatched junction bases numbered 12, after V lost 7 bases and J lost 0 bases.

V is TRBV27 and J is TRBJ2-3, with D unclear. Germline-derived CDR1 and CDR2 are MNHEY and SMNVEV (reference sequence). Deletions cut 4 bases from V and 0 bases from J, with 8 bases between. CDR3 length equals 14 residues. DNA for the CDR3: TGTGCCAGCAGTTCTGGGATTAGCACAGATACGCAGTATTTT. This encodes CASSSGISTDTQYF.

Notes on this clone: Different DNA sequences within this sample yield the same CDR3. This chain connects TRBV7-9 to TRBJ2-1; TRBD1 aligns across 7 bases. In germline, CDR1 is SEHNR, CDR2 FQNEAQ (reference sequence). Losses at the gene ends were 4 bases for V and 7 bases for J; bases not matched to a gene: 4. This CDR3 has 13 amino acids. CDR3 DNA sequence: TGTGCCAGCAGCTCCGGGACAGCGAATGAGCAGTTCTTC. Translation: CASSSGTANEQFF. The full variable domain, rest sourced from reference TRBV7-9 and TRBJ2-1, is DTGVSQNPRHKITKRGQNVTFRCDPISEHNRLYWYRQTLGQGPEFLTYFQNEAQLEKSRLLSDRFSAERPKGSFSTLEIQRTEQGDSAMYLCASSSGTANEQFFGPGTRLTVL.

V usage is TRBV2 and J usage is TRBJ2-2, with D possibly matching TRBD2 (6 bases). The CDR3 runs 14 residues. V gave up 5 bases and J gave up 1 base, with 8 bases separating them. From germline, CDR1 is SNHLY and CDR2 FYNNEI. The CDR3 spells CASSLGGNTGELFF. CDR3 sequence (DNA): TGTGCCAGCAGTTTGGGGGGGAACACCGGGGAGCTGTTTTTT.

The genes are TRBV2 and TRBJ1-4; unclear D gene. Trimming stripped 7 bases from V and 7 bases from J, with 19 bases between. The CDR3 covers 15 residues. Germline V lookup: CDR1 SNHLY, CDR2 FYNNEI. The CDR3: CASTDTGQTGEKLFF. DNA of the CDR3: TGTGCCAGCACCGATACCGGGCAAACGGGTGAAAAACTGTTTTTT.